The rows below give T cell receptor beta chains drawn from one sample of a study. TCRdb recomputed calls from the RT-PCR reads with MiXCR, one row per CDR3 protein. Of about 680,000 distinct CDR3 sequences in the sample, 14% were seen once. Sequenced: memory CD4+ T cells from blood. The source is a female donor in good health, serving as a healthy control. Each CDR3 is given with its conserved first and last residue. D genes are given only for firm matches. The size of a clone is reported for some rows only, either as once, few or many, or as a class for expanded clones.

>TRBJ2-7|TRBV6-1|few|-
TGTGCCTCTCTGTTTAGCGGAACCTACGAGCAGTACTTC
CASLFSGTYEQYF
>TRBJ2-1|TRBV5-1|many|-
TGCGCCAGCAGCTTGGGACAGGGAGGTTCCTACAGTAAGCAGTTCTTC
CASSLGQGGSYSKQFF
>TRBJ1-1|TRBV6-5|few|TRBD1
TGTGCCAGCAGTTACTTACCGGGACAGGGAAGGAGTGAAGCTTTCTTT
CASSYLPGQGRSEAFF
>TRBJ1-1|TRBV6-1|-|-
TGTGCCAGCAGGCTCTCGGGGGTGAACACTGAAGCTTTCTTT
CASRLSGVNTEAFF
>TRBJ1-4|TRBV29-1|-|-
TGCAGCGTTGAAGATCAAAAAGGTCTATTTAATGAAAAACTGTTTTTT
CSVEDQKGLFNEKLFF
>TRBJ2-7|TRBV20-1|-|-
TGCAGTGCTAATTTGGGGCCTGCCTACAAGCAGTACTTC
CSANLGPAYKQYF
>TRBJ1-2|TRBV6-1|few|TRBD1
TGTGCCAGCAGTGAATTCCAGGGGGAGCTCTATGGCTACACCTTC
CASSEFQGELYGYTF
>TRBJ2-7|TRBV6-2/TRBV6-3|-|TRBD2
TGTGCCACCTATCCTAGCGGGAGTCTCCACGAGCAGTACTTC
CATYPSGSLHEQYF
>TRBJ2-3|TRBV20-1|few|-
TGCAGTGCTCAGTTGATCGCAGATACGCAGTATTTT
CSAQLIADTQYF
>TRBJ2-7|TRBV5-5|few|TRBD1
TGTGCCAGCAGCACGAACAGGGGAAACGAGCAGTACTTC
CASSTNRGNEQYF
>TRBJ2-2|TRBV6-6|-|TRBD2
TGTGCCAGCAGTTACTCGGCTAGCGGGGTAAACACCGGGGAGCTGTTTTTT
CASSYSASGVNTGELFF
>TRBJ2-7|TRBV9|few|-
TGTGCCAGCAGCGGGAGGTTCGGGCACGAGCAGTACTTC
CASSGRFGHEQYF
>TRBJ2-1|TRBV2|-|-
TGTGCCAGCAGTGAAAACGGTGGCGACTACAATGAGCAGTTCTTC
CASSENGGDYNEQFF
>TRBJ1-1|TRBV20-1|many|-
TGCAGTGCTAGACCCAGGGGTAGCGTCACTGAAGCTTTCTTT
CSARPRGSVTEAFF
>TRBJ2-3|TRBV12-3/TRBV12-4|many|TRBD2
TGTGCCAGCAGTACCAGACTAGCGGCCCCAGATACGCAGTATTTT
CASSTRLAAPDTQYF
>TRBJ2-3|TRBV29-1|many|-
TGCAGCGTTGAAACCGGTAGCACAGATACGCAGTATTTT
CSVETGSTDTQYF
>TRBJ2-6|TRBV5-5|-|-
TGTGCCAGCAGCTTGAGGGCCAACGTCCTGACTTTC
CASSLRANVLTF
>TRBJ2-2|TRBV20-1|many|TRBD2
TGCAGTGCTAGACCCCTAGCGGGAGGGCCGACCGGGGAGCTGTTTTTT
CSARPLAGGPTGELFF
>TRBJ1-2|TRBV5-1|-|TRBD1
TGTGCCAGCAGCCCGGGACAGCCTAACTATGGCTACACCTTC
CASSPGQPNYGYTF
>TRBJ2-7|TRBV10-3|-|-
TGTGCCATCTCTCCGGTGTCGGAGCAGTACGAGCAGTACTTC
CAISPVSEQYEQYF
>TRBJ1-1|TRBV20-1|-|-
TGCAGTGCTGCGAGACCGTTAAGTGAAGCTTTCTTT
CSAARPLSEAFF
>TRBJ1-2|TRBV28|-|TRBD1
TGTGCCAGCAGAAGGACAGGGGGCGAAGGCTACACCTTC
CASRRTGGEGYTF